The 27 T cell receptor beta chains given below trace back to one sample, sequenced in a study of CD8 T cells in ankylosing spondylitis (dated by TCRdb to the late 2010s). Libraries were made using 5' RACE. Sequencing used an Illumina HiSeq 2500. TCRdb cleaned the public reads at Q25 with fastp, built clones with MiXCR and kept in-frame beta chains. Merged by CDR3 protein, the rows form single entries marked with the most common genes and DNA. Here the sample has under 300,000 distinct CDR3 sequences; around 11% occur a single time. Less than 7.5% of the sample rests with the top ten. Sequencing was carried out using blood, either unsorted or a sorted T cell fraction (not recorded which). The receptors come from a male donor with ankylosing spondylitis or in good health (not recorded which).

The sample holds a few counts of this clonotype. The V and J genes are TRBV3-1 and TRBJ2-1; 11 bases are a match to TRBD2. This CDR3 region has 18 residues. Per germline, CDR1 LGHDT and CDR2 YNNKEL (reference sequence). Trimming at V came to 0 bases and at J to 7 bases, leaving 11 bases not matched to a gene. This CDR3 reads CASSQETSGEYNLNEQFF. The CDR3 region has the DNA TGTGCCAGCAGCCAAGAGACTAGCGGGGAATATAACTTGAATGAGCAGTTCTTC.

A few counts support this clonotype. V is TRBV10-2 and J is TRBJ1-2; D is undetermined. Germline-derived CDR1 and CDR2 are WSHSY and SAAADI. This CDR3 has 12 residues. V shed 3 bases and J shed 7 bases, with 9 bases lying between them. This CDR3 reads CASSDQDRGYTF. The DNA for the CDR3 is TGCGCCAGCAGTGACCAGGACCGTGGCTACACCTTC.

The gene calls are TRBV5-4 and TRBJ2-3, with TRBD1 identical over 7 bases. The length of the CDR3 is 15 residues. From germline, CDR1 is SGHNT and CDR2 YYREEE (reference sequence). V trimming: 0 bases; J trimming: 2 bases; junction bases outside the gene matches: 3. CDR3 bases: TGTGCCAGCAGCTTGGTTCAGGGGGTCACAGATACGCAGTATTTT. This translates into CASSLVQGVTDTQYF.

This clonotype was seen a handful of times. DNA for the CDR3: TGTGCCAGCAGCAGACCGGGACTAGTGGATGAGCAGTTCTTC. Translated, it gives CASSRPGLVDEQFF. The rearrangement links TRBV5-4 to TRBJ2-1; 8 positions match TRBD2. The V gene's germline CDR1 is SGHNT and CDR2 YYREEE (reference sequence). The CDR3 runs 14 residues. V was clipped by 4 bases and J by 8 bases; unmatched bases: 8.

This clonotype has at least ten counts. J is TRBJ2-1 and V is TRBV20-1; 13 bases line up with TRBD2. The junction had 7 bases not matched to a gene; V was cut back by 1 base and J by 10 bases. This CDR3 spans 15 amino acids. The V gene's germline CDR1 is DFQATT and CDR2 SNEGSKA (reference sequence). As DNA, the CDR3 is TGCAGTGCTAGAGTACGACTAGCGGGAGGTCCGGAGCAGTTCTTC. Amino acid sequence: CSARVRLAGGPEQFF.

This clonotype was seen more than once but under ten times. The J gene is TRBJ2-7, the V gene TRBV30; D unresolved. This CDR3 is built from 11 residues. Germline CDR1 is GTSNPN and CDR2 is SVGIG (reference sequence). V lost 5 bases to trimming and J lost 6 bases, with 11 bases between them. The CDR3: CAWQSSLEQYF. CDR3 sequence (DNA): TGTGCCTGGCAATCTAGTCTCGAGCAGTACTTC.

At least ten counts were recorded for this clonotype. CDR3 loop: CASSPLIGVNYNSPLHF. As DNA, the CDR3 is TGCGCCAGCAGCCCCCTCATTGGAGTCAACTATAATTCACCCCTCCACTTT. The chain uses TRBV4-1 and TRBJ1-6; D ambiguous. From germline, CDR1 is MGHRA and CDR2 YSYEKL. The germline V and J ends were trimmed by 4 bases and 3 bases, with 16 bases remaining between them. The CDR3 runs to 17 residues.

This clonotype was counted at least ten times. The chain employs TRBV24-1 and TRBJ2-5; no definite D call. Trimming took off 9 bases at V and 5 bases at J, with 21 bases between the two ends. This CDR3 contains 15 residues. Germline CDR1 KGHDR, CDR2 SFDVKD. DNA of the CDR3: TGTGCCACCCGTGCCAGGCGGCAAATCGGGGAGACCCAGTACTTC. Protein: CATRARRQIGETQYF.

This clonotype was observed many times. The genes are TRBV27 and TRBJ2-1, with TRBD1 matching over 9 bases. From germline, CDR1 is MNHEY and CDR2 SMNVEV (reference sequence). Trimming removed 7 bases from V and 4 bases from J; junction bases left unmatched: 8. This CDR3 is 15 amino acids long. CDR3 in DNA: TGTGCCAGCACCTGGACAGGGGACTTATACAATGAGCAGTTCTTC. It is translated as CASTWTGDLYNEQFF.

Many counts were recorded for this clonotype. The rearrangement links TRBV11-2 to TRBJ2-5; D is undetermined. The CDR3 covers 12 residues. From germline, CDR1 is SGHAT and CDR2 FQNNGV. V was pared by 4 bases and J by 5 bases, with 8 bases between. The CDR3 loop reads CASSSLAETQYF. The CDR3 DNA follows: TGTGCCAGCAGCTCCCTCGCGGAGACCCAGTACTTC.

V and J are TRBV20-1 and TRBJ2-5; perhaps D is TRBD1 or TRBD2 (6 bases each). The CDR3 runs to 15 residues. V lost 7 bases to trimming and J lost 3 bases, with 21 bases between them. Germline CDR1 is DFQATT and CDR2 is SNEGSKA (reference sequence). The CDR3 here is CSVPAGSRGEETQYF. CDR3 coding DNA: TGCAGTGTCCCCGCCGGGTCAAGGGGGGAAGAGACCCAGTACTTC.

V and J are TRBV27 and TRBJ2-7, with 8 bases that match TRBD2. Germline CDR1 and CDR2: MNHEY and SMNVEV (reference sequence). The CDR3 consists of 15 residues. V gave up 5 bases and J gave up 2 bases; unmatched junction bases: 8. The CDR3 nucleotides are TGTGCCAGCAGTCCCCAAGCGGGAGTCGCCTACGAGCAGTACTTC. It encodes CASSPQAGVAYEQYF.

On this clonotype itself: One end of the junction fails to match germline, which may point to a read error. The gene calls are TRBV11-2 and TRBJ2-2; a possible D gene is TRBD1 (6 bases). The CDR3 is made up of 16 amino acids. CDR1 SGHAT and CDR2 FQNNGV come from the germline V gene. The CDR3 reads CVSSGTTGTNTGELFF. The CDR3 DNA reads TGTGTCAGCAGCGGAACGACAGGAACCAACACCGGGGAGCTGTTTTTT.

Ten or more counts support this clonotype. The rearrangement joins TRBV6-1 to TRBJ1-1; D perhaps matches TRBD1 (6 bases). Germline lookup yields CDR1 MNHNS and CDR2 SASEGT. This CDR3 region has 13 residues. V lost 8 bases to trimming and J lost 4 bases, with 14 bases between them. DNA of the CDR3: TGTGCCAGCTGGGGACATCCCCCCACTGAAGCTTTCTTT. Translating gives CASWGHPPTEAFF.

This clonotype showed up many times. This chain uses TRBV5-6 with TRBJ2-1; TRBD1 agrees at 9 bases. The CDR3 runs 15 residues. Trimming at V came to 6 bases and at J to 9 bases, leaving 13 bases not matched to a gene. Looked up from germline, CDR1 is SGHDT and CDR2 is YYEEEE. The CDR3 nucleotides are TGTGCCAGCAAGATCGGGACAGGGTTGGTGGGTGAGCAGTTCTTC. This translates into CASKIGTGLVGEQFF. The full variable domain, with the rest looked up from reference TRBV5-6 and TRBJ2-1, is DAGVTQSPTHLIKTRGQQVTLRCSPKSGHDTVSWYQQALGQGPQFIFQYYEEEERQRGNFPDRFSGHQFPNYSSELNVNALLLGDSALYLCASKIGTGLVGEQFFGPGTRLTVL.

This clonotype was found many times. The V and J genes are TRBV12-3 or TRBV12-4 and TRBJ2-1; possibly TRBD2 for D (7 bases). Between the trimmed V and J ends, which lost 1 base and 10 bases, there was a span of 14 bases. The CDR3 runs 14 residues. The CDR3 loop is CASSLVGGPGEQFF. CDR3 DNA: TGTGCCAGCAGTTTAGTCGGGGGGCCCGGGGAGCAGTTCTTC.

This clonotype was seen repeatedly, ten times or more. J is TRBJ2-5 and V is TRBV12-3 or TRBV12-4; the match to TRBD1 covers 7 bases. V trimming: 5 bases; J trimming: 2 bases; junction bases outside the gene matches: 8. The CDR3 runs to 15 residues. The CDR3 protein is CASSIRQGHQETQYF. CDR3 sequence (DNA): TGTGCCAGCAGTATCAGACAGGGCCATCAAGAGACCCAGTACTTC.

This clonotype was counted only a few times. The chain employs TRBV11-1 and TRBJ2-7; D could derive from TRBD1 or TRBD2 (5 bases each). The length of the CDR3 is 18 residues. V lost 1 base to trimming and J lost 1 base, with 20 bases between them. CDR1 SGHAT and CDR2 FQDESV come from the germline V gene (reference sequence). DNA of the CDR3: TGTGCCAGCAGCTTAGACTATTGGGGCAGGGACCCTTCCTACGAGCAGTACTTC. It encodes CASSLDYWGRDPSYEQYF.

This clonotype has ten or more counts. The chain has TRBV5-1 and TRBJ2-3; 10 bases align to TRBD1. V lost 2 bases and J lost 6; bases outside the gene matches: 12. The CDR3 is 17 amino acids. CDR1 is SGHRS, CDR2 YFSETQ, per germline. The CDR3 protein is CASSFATGTGESDTQYF. CDR3 DNA: TGCGCCAGCAGCTTCGCAACCGGGACAGGGGAATCCGATACGCAGTATTTT.

This clonotype has more than one count but fewer than ten. The V and J genes are TRBV29-1 and TRBJ1-1; possibly TRBD1 for D (5 bases). The V end lost 6 bases, the J end lost 5 bases, and 19 bases lay between the germline ends. The CDR3 contains 14 residues. The germline gives CDR1 SQVTM, CDR2 ANQGSEA. CDR3 region: CSVDQGFGGTEAFF. CDR3 in DNA: TGCAGCGTGGACCAGGGTTTCGGTGGAACTGAAGCTTTCTTT. Drawing the rest from reference TRBV29-1 and TRBJ1-1, the complete variable domain is SAVISQKPSRDICQRGTSLTIQCQVDSQVTMMFWYRQQPGQSLTLIATANQGSEATYESGFVIDKFPISRPNLTFSTLTVSNMSPEDSSIYLCSVDQGFGGTEAFFGQGTRLTVV.

This clonotype appeared a few times. The chain carries TRBV5-1 and TRBJ2-7; the match to TRBD2 covers 14 bases. Germline trimming cut 0 bases from V and 7 bases from J; bases unmatched to any gene: 3. From germline, CDR1 is SGHRS and CDR2 YFSETQ. There are 15 residues in the CDR3. The CDR3 spells CASSLGGLAGDEQYF. Here the CDR3 DNA reads TGCGCCAGCAGCTTGGGGGGACTAGCGGGGGATGAGCAGTACTTC. The variable domain in full, completed from reference TRBV5-1 and TRBJ2-7, reads KAGVTQTPRYLIKTRGQQVTLSCSPISGHRSVSWYQQTPGQGLQFLFEYFSETQRNKGNFPGRFSGRQFSNSRSEMNVSTLELGDSALYLCASSLGGLAGDEQYFGPGTRLTVT.

In its sample, this clonotype was seen many times. The chain recombines TRBV9 with TRBJ2-7; 7 bases agree with TRBD2. The V segment lost 0 bases and the J segment 2 bases; nucleotides outside the gene matches: 5. In germline, CDR1 is SGDLS, CDR2 YYNGEE. This CDR3 spans 15 amino acids. The CDR3 DNA reads as TGTGCCAGCAGCGTAGGGGCGGGAGCCCCCTACGAGCAGTACTTC. This translates into CASSVGAGAPYEQYF. Variable domain in full (rest from reference TRBV9 and TRBJ2-7): DSGVTQTPKHLITATGQRVTLRCSPRSGDLSVYWYQQSLDQGLQFLIQYYNGEERAKGNILERFSAQQFPDLHSELNLSSLELGDSALYFCASSVGAGAPYEQYFGPGTRLTVT.

A few counts support this clonotype. V usage is TRBV7-6 and J usage is TRBJ2-3; TRBD2 agrees at 11 bases. With V trimmed by 5 bases and J by 6 bases, 4 bases remained unmatched. The CDR3 has 14 residues. The germline gives CDR1 SGHVS, CDR2 FNYEAQ. The CDR3 region is CASSDSGRDDTQYF. The CDR3, as DNA: TGTGCCAGCAGCGATAGCGGGAGGGATGATACGCAGTATTTT.

This clonotype was seen many times. This sequence joins TRBV5-6 and TRBJ2-5, with D tentatively TRBD2 (6 bases). The CDR3 loop spans 15 amino acids. Germline V gene sequence: CDR1 SGHDT, CDR2 YYEEEE. With 2 bases removed from V and 3 bases from J, the gap between germline ends came to 14 bases. CDR3 nucleotides: TGTGCCAGCAGCTTTCGACTTGGGGAGGAAGAGACCCAGTACTTC. It encodes CASSFRLGEEETQYF.

The sample holds a few counts of this clonotype. The rearrangement uses TRBV4-1 and TRBJ2-6; D is unresolved. This CDR3 has 14 amino acids. V was shortened by 2 bases and J by 0 bases, with 2 bases between the two germline ends. Germline CDR1 and CDR2: MGHRA and YSYEKL. The CDR3 reads CASSQYSGANVLTF. CDR3 bases: TGCGCCAGCAGCCAATACTCTGGGGCCAACGTCCTGACTTTC.

The gene calls are TRBV19 and TRBJ1-1; D is perhaps TRBD1 (6 bases). The CDR3 sequence is 15 residues long. The germline V gene has CDR1 LNHDA and CDR2 SQIVND (reference sequence). The V gene lost 5 bases and the J gene lost 0 bases, with 13 bases spanning the gap. CDR3 sequence: CASSARTDLNTEAFF. CDR3 nucleotide sequence: TGTGCCAGTAGTGCGAGGACAGACTTGAACACTGAAGCTTTCTTT.

This clonotype was recorded many times. V and J are TRBV5-1 and TRBJ2-7, with D uncertain. This CDR3 contains 14 residues. CDR1 is SGHRS, CDR2 YFSETQ, per germline. V was shortened by 0 bases and J by 3 bases, with 10 bases between the two germline ends. CDR3 sequence reads: CASSLAYEVYEQYF. The CDR3 DNA follows: TGCGCCAGCAGCTTGGCTTATGAAGTCTACGAGCAGTACTTC.